This TCR beta chain emerged from a study of PD-1 blockade in classical Hodgkin lymphoma. Study-level background: Once every 2 weeks, patients received intravenous nivolumab at 3 mg/kg.

Clones were sequenced by immunoSEQ multiplex PCR, and TCRdb holds only the in-frame ones, with some missing. The data hold about 93,000 clones, with nearly 95% observed a single time. Brentuximab vedotin exposure varied among the patients, all of whom had relapsed after autologous stem cell transplantation. Relapsed/refractory classical Hodgkin lymphoma patients had complete, partial or progressive responses. Germline loops: CDR1 MDHEN, CDR2 SYDVKM. This CDR3 region has 13 residues. Trimming cost V 4 bases and J 7 bases; bases outside gene matches: 7. This chain links TRBV28 with TRBJ2-7; 7 nucleotides line up with TRBD1. This TCR was recovered from a human donor with classical Hodgkin lymphoma. The source was peripheral blood mononuclear cells (PBMCs), collected before the second cycle of nivolumab. The CDR3 DNA reads as TGTGCCAGCAGTTGGATGACAGGGACAGAGCAGTACTTC. This translates into CASSWMTGTEQYF.